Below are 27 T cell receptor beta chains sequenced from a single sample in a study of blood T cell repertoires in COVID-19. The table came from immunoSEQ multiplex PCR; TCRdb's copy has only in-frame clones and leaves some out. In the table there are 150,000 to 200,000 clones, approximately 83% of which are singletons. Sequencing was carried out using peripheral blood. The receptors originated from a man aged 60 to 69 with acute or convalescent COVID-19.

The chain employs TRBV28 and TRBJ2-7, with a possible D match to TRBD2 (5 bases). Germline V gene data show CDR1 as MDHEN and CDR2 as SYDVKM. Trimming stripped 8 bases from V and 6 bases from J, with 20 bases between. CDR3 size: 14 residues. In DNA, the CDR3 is TGTGCCAGCCAACTCCGGGCCCTAGCAGGCGAGCAGTACTTC. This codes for CASQLRALAGEQYF.

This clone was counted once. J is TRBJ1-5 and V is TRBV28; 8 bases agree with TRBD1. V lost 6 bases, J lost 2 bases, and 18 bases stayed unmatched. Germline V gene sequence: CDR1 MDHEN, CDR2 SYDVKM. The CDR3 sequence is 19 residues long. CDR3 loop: CASRAPNQRQGRRNQPQHF. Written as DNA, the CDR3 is TGTGCCAGCAGGGCCCCAAACCAAAGACAGGGGAGGCGCAATCAGCCCCAGCATTTT.

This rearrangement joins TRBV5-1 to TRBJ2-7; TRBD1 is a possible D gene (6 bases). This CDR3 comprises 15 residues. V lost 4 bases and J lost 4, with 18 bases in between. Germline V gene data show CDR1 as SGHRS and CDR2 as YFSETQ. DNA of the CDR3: TGCGCCAGCAGCCCACAGGGAGCCGGGCCTTACGAGCAGTACTTC. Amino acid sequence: CASSPQGAGPYEQYF. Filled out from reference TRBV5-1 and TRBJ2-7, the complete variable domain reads KAGVTQTPRYLIKTRGQQVTLSCSPISGHRSVSWYQQTPGQGLQFLFEYFSETQRNKGNFPGRFSGRQFSNSRSEMNVSTLELGDSALYLCASSPQGAGPYEQYFGPGTRLTVT.

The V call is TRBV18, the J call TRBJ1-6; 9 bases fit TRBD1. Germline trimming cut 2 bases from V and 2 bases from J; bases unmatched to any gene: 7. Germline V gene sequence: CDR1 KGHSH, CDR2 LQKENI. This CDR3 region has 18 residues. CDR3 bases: TGTGCCAGCTCACCAAAAACCCGGGACAGGGCCTATAATTCACCCCTCCACTTT. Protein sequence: CASSPKTRDRAYNSPLHF.

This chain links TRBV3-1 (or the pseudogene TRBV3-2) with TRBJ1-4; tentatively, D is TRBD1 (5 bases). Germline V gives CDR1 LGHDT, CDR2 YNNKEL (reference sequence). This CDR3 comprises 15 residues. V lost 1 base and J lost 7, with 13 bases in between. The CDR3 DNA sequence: TGTGCCAGCAGCCAAGGGGGCAGTTGGGGTGAAAAACTGTTTTTT. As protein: CASSQGGSWGEKLFF.

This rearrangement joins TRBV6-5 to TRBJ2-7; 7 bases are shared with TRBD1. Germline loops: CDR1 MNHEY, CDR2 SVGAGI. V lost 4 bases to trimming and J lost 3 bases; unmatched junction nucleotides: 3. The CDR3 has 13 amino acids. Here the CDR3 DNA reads TGTGCCAGCAGTTCGGACAGGTACTACGAGCAGTACTTC. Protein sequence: CASSSDRYYEQYF.

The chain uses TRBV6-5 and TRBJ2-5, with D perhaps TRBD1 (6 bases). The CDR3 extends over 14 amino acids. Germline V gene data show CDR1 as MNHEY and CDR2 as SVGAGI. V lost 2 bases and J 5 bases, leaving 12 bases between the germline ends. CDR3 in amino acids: CASSYDGGIETQYF. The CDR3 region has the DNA TGTGCCAGCAGTTACGATGGGGGCATTGAGACCCAGTACTTC.

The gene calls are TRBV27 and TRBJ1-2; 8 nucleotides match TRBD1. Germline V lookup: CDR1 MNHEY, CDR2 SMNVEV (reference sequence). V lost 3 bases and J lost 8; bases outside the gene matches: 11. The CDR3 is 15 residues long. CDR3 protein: CASSLHAGGIWGYTF. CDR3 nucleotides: TGTGCCAGCAGTTTGCATGCAGGGGGCATTTGGGGCTACACCTTC.

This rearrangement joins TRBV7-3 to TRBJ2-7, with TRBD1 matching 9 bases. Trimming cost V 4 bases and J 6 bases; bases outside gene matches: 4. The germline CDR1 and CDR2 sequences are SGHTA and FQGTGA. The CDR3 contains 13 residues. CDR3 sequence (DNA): TGTGCCAGCAGCTCACAGGGGGCGGGCGAGCAGTACTTC. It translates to CASSSQGAGEQYF.

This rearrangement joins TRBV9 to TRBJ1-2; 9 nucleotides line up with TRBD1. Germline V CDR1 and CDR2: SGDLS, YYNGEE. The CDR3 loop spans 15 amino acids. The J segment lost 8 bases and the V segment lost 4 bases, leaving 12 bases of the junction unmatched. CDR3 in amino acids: CASSPRTGESYGYTF. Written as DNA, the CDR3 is TGTGCCAGCAGCCCTCGGACAGGGGAAAGTTACGGCTACACCTTC.

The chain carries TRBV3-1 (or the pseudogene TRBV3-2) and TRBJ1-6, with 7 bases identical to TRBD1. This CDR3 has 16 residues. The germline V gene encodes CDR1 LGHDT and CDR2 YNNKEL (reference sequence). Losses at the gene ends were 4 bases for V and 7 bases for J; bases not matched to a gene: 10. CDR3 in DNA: TGTGCCAGCAGCCCCCCCCGGGGCAGGGGGAATTCACCCCTCCACTTT. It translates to CASSPPRGRGNSPLHF.

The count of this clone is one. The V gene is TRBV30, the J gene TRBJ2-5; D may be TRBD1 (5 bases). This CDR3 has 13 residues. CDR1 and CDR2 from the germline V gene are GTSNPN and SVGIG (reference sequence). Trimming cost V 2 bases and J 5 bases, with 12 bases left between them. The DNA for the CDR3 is TGTGCCTGGAGTACAGGCAGGCCCGAGACCCAGTACTTC. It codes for CAWSTGRPETQYF.

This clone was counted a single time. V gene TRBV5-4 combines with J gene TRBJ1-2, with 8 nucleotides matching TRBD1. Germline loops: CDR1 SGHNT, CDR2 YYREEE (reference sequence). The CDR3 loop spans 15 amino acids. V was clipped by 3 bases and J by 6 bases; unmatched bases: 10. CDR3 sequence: CASSWSQGAYDGYTF. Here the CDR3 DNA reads TGTGCCAGCAGCTGGAGCCAGGGGGCCTATGATGGCTACACCTTC.

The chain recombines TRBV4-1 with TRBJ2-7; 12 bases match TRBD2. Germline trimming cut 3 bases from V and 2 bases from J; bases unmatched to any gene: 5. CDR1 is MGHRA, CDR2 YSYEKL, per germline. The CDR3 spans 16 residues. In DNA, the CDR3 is TGCGCCAGCAGCCAGGCGAGGACTAGCGGGGCCTACGAGCAGTACTTC. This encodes CASSQARTSGAYEQYF.

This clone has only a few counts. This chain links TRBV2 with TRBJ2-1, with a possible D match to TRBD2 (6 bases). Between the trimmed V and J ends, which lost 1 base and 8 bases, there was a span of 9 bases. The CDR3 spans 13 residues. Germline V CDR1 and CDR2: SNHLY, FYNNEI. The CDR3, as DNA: TGTGCCAGCAGTGAAGGTCTAGCGCATGAGCAGTTCTTC. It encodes CASSEGLAHEQFF.

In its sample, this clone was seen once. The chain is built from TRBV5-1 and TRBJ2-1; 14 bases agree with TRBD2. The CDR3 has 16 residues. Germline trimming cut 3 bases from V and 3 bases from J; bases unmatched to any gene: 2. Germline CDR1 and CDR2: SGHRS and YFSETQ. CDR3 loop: CASSWGLAGDYNEQFF. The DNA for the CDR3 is TGCGCCAGCAGCTGGGGACTAGCGGGAGACTACAATGAGCAGTTCTTC.

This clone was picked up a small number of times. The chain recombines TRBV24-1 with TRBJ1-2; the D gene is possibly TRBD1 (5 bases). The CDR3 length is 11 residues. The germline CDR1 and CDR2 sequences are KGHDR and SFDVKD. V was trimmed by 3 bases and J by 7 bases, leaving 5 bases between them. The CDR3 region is CATSDRGGYTF. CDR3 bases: TGTGCCACCAGTGATAGGGGTGGCTACACCTTC.

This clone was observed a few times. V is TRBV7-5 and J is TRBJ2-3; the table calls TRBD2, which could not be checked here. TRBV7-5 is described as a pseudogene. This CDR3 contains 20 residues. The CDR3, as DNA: TGTGCCAGAAGCTCAGCCGGGACTAGCGGGAGAGGGGGGTCGAGAGATACGCAGTATTTT. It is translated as CARSSAGTSGRGGSRDTQYF.

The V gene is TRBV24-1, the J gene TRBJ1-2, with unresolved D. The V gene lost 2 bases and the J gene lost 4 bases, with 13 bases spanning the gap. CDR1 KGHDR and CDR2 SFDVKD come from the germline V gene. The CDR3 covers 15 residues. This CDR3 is CATSDSQTSGYGYTF. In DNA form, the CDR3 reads TGTGCCACCAGTGATTCACAGACATCAGGCTATGGCTACACCTTC.

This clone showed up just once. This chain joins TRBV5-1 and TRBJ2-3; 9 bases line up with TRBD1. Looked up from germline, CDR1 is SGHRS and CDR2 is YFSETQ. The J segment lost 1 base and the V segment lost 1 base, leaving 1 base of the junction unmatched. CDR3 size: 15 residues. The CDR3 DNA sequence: TGCGCCAGCAGCTTGCGGGACAGGGGCACAGATACGCAGTATTTT. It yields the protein CASSLRDRGTDTQYF.

The CDR3 loop reads CASSDRGQEQFF. CDR3 bases: TGTGCCAGCAGTGACAGGGGGCAGGAGCAGTTCTTC. V and J are TRBV6-6 and TRBJ2-1, with 10 bases fitting TRBD1. The germline V gene encodes CDR1 MNHNY and CDR2 SVGAGI (reference sequence). The CDR3 consists of 12 residues. V gave up 5 bases and J gave up 10 bases; unmatched junction bases: 2.

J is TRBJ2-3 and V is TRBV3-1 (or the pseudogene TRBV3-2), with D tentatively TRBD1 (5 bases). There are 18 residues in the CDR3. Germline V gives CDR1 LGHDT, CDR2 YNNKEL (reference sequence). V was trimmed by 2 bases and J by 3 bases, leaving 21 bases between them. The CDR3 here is CASSQWSPGLGSTDTQYF. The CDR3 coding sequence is TGTGCCAGCAGCCAATGGAGCCCAGGGTTGGGGTCTACAGATACGCAGTATTTT.

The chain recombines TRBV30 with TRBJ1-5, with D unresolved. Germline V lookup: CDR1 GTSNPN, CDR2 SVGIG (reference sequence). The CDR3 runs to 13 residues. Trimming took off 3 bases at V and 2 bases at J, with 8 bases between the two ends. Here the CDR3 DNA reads TGTGCCTGGAGGACTAGTCGCAATCAGCCCCAGCATTTT. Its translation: CAWRTSRNQPQHF.

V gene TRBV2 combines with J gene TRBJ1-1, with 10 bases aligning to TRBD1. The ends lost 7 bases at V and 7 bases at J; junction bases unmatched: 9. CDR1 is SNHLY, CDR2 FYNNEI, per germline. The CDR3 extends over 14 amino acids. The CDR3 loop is CASTGDRGLREAFF. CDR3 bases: TGTGCCAGCACAGGAGACAGGGGGCTGCGTGAAGCTTTCTTT.

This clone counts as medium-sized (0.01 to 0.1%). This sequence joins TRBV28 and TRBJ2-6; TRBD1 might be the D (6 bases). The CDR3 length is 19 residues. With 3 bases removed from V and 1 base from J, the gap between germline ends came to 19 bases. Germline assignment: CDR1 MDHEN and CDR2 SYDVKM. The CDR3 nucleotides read TGTGCCAGCAGTTTTGTCGTGGGGGACACTTTATCTGGGGCCAACGTCCTGACTTTC. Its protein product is CASSFVVGDTLSGANVLTF.

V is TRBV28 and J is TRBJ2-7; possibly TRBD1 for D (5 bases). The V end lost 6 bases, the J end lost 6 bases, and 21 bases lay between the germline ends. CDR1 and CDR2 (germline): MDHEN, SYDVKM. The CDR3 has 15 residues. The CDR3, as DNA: TGTGCCAGCAGCCCCCCCGAGCGAGCAAGGGGCGAGCAGTACTTC. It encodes CASSPPERARGEQYF.

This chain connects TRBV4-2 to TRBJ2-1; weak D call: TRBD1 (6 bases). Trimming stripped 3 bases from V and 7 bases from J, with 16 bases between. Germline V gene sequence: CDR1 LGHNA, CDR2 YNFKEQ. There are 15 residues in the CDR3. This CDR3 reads CASSHLIHRANEQFF. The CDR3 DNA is TGTGCCAGCAGCCACTTAATCCACAGGGCGAATGAGCAGTTCTTC.